The 32 T cell receptor beta chains below were found in one sample sequenced in a study of regulatory T cells in long-lasting Graves disease. Time point described: persistent/refractory GD, antithyroid drugs over 5 years with positive TRAb. Preparation of the TCR library used RNA extracted from PBMCs. Libraries of TCR beta came from iRepertoire HTBI primers plus Arm-PCR of CDR3 regions. One entry per CDR3 protein results from TCRdb running MiXCR on the multiplex PCR reads. The sample has 700,000 or so distinct CDR3 sequences; about 32% are singletons. The sequencing here drew on peripheral blood mononuclear cells (PBMCs), taken when the disease was refractory, from a patient treated with antithyroid drugs. All receptors come from a female donor with Graves disease.

In regard to this clonotype: The junction differs from germline at one of its ends, possibly a read error. This chain connects TRBV20-1 to TRBJ2-5; 9 positions agree with TRBD2. Per the germline V gene, CDR1 is DFQATT and CDR2 is SNEGSKA (reference sequence). This CDR3 has 18 residues. The CDR3 DNA is TGCGGTGCTAGAGATCGGGGTGGGTCTAGCGGGGTTCAAGAGACCCAGTACTTC. This translates into CGARDRGGSSGVQETQYF.

V and J are TRBV19 and TRBJ1-1, with D unresolved. This CDR3 contains 13 residues. Between the trimmed V and J ends, which lost 3 bases and 5 bases, there was a span of 10 bases. Germline CDR1 reads LNHDA; CDR2 reads SQIVND (reference sequence). CDR3 amino acids: CASSISGLTEAFF. DNA for the CDR3: TGTGCCAGTAGTATTAGTGGGCTGACTGAAGCTTTCTTT.

In its sample, this clonotype was seen many times. The chain has TRBV2 and TRBJ1-2; TRBD1 agrees at 7 bases. This CDR3 is 13 amino acids long. V gave up 6 bases and J gave up 2 bases; unmatched junction bases: 3. Germline V gene lookup returns CDR1 SNHLY and CDR2 FYNNEI. CDR3 region: CASRATGNYGYTF. Written as DNA, the CDR3 is TGTGCCAGCAGAGCGACAGGGAACTATGGCTACACCTTC.

This clonotype was seen more than once but under ten times. The genes are TRBV2 and TRBJ1-5, with D unresolved. CDR1 and CDR2 (germline): SNHLY, FYNNEI. This CDR3 is built from 16 residues. Trimming cost V 3 bases and J 6 bases, with 18 bases left between them. In DNA, the CDR3 is TGTGCCAGCAGTGATCTGGACCCCATCACCGGTCAGCCCCAGCATTTT. This codes for CASSDLDPITGQPQHF.

Many counts were recorded for this clonotype. This rearrangement joins TRBV28 to TRBJ1-2, with a tentative D call TRBD1 (6 bases). V lost 4 bases, J lost 4 bases, and 19 bases lay in between. The germline CDR1 and CDR2 sequences are MDHEN and SYDVKM. The CDR3 is 16 residues long. In nucleotides, the CDR3 is TGTGCCAGCAGTTCGGGCTTTAGGGGGTTCGGCTATGGCTACACCTTC. Translating gives CASSSGFRGFGYGYTF.

This clonotype has only a few counts. This chain links TRBV6-1 with TRBJ1-5, with D uncertain. The CDR3 totals 15 residues. The V end lost 4 bases, the J end lost 2 bases, and 12 bases lay between the germline ends. The V gene's germline CDR1 is MNHNS and CDR2 SASEGT. The CDR3 sequence is CASSGNSAGNQPQHF. Written as DNA, the CDR3 is TGTGCCAGCAGTGGAAATTCGGCAGGCAATCAGCCCCAGCATTTT.

This clonotype was found many times. The chain has TRBV12-3 or TRBV12-4 and TRBJ1-1; D is possibly TRBD1 (5 bases). This CDR3 spans 14 amino acids. V was clipped by 1 base and J by 5 bases, with 11 bases between them. The CDR3 spells CASSLEQVGTEAFF. The CDR3, as DNA: TGTGCCAGCAGTTTAGAACAGGTAGGGACTGAAGCTTTCTTT.

This chain uses TRBV7-9 with TRBJ2-5; 8 bases line up with TRBD1. This CDR3 has 14 residues. With V trimmed by 4 bases and J by 4 bases, 5 bases remained unmatched. Germline V gene lookup returns CDR1 SEHNR and CDR2 FQNEAQ (reference sequence). CDR3 sequence: CASSYGQGRETQYF. The CDR3 coding sequence is TGTGCCAGCAGCTATGGACAGGGAAGAGAGACCCAGTACTTC.

This clonotype was found many times. CDR3 protein: CASRIDRARTGYTF. The CDR3 bases are TGTGCCAGCAGAATAGACAGGGCTCGAACAGGCTACACCTTC. The V and J genes are TRBV28 and TRBJ1-2; 7 nucleotides align to TRBD1. The CDR3 is 14 residues long. The trim removed 6 bases at V and 8 bases at J, leaving 12 bases unmatched. Germline values: CDR1 MDHEN, CDR2 SYDVKM.

CDR3 protein: CASSKETQYF. The CDR3 DNA sequence: TGTGCCAGCAGTAAGGAGACCCAGTACTTC. This chain uses TRBV2 with TRBJ2-5; D unclear. Germline CDR1 SNHLY, CDR2 FYNNEI. This CDR3 comprises 10 residues. Trimming took off 5 bases at V and 5 bases at J, with 3 bases between the two ends.

This clonotype was picked up a small number of times. CDR3 protein: CASSLGERLAKNIQYF. For the CDR3, the DNA is TGCGCCAGCAGCTTAGGAGAGCGGTTAGCCAAAAACATTCAGTACTTC. The chain couples TRBV5-1 to TRBJ2-4; tentatively, D is TRBD2 (5 bases). This CDR3 is built from 16 residues. Germline V lookup: CDR1 SGHRS, CDR2 YFSETQ. V dropped 2 bases and J dropped 0 bases, with 12 bases sitting between them.

The chain is built from TRBV19 and TRBJ1-1; D might be TRBD1 (5 bases). V lost 8 bases to trimming and J lost 4 bases, with 14 bases between them. Germline V CDR1 and CDR2: LNHDA, SQIVND (reference sequence). CDR3 length: 13 residues. CDR3 residues: CASGDYPSTEAFF. The CDR3 bases are TGTGCCAGTGGGGACTATCCGAGCACTGAAGCTTTCTTT.

The rearrangement links TRBV28 to TRBJ2-6; TRBD1 agrees at 7 bases. In germline, CDR1 is MDHEN, CDR2 SYDVKM. J was trimmed by 4 bases and V by 2 bases; bases with no gene match: 11. The CDR3 length is 18 residues. The CDR3, as DNA: TGTGCCAGCAGTTTAACCACCCTACAGGGGTCCGGGGCCAACGTCCTGACTTTC. It codes for CASSLTTLQGSGANVLTF.

This clonotype was seen ten or more times. The chain has TRBV28 and TRBJ2-3; possibly TRBD1 for D (5 bases). Between the trimmed V and J ends, which lost 8 bases and 1 base, there was a span of 13 bases. There are 14 residues in the CDR3. CDR1 and CDR2 from the germline V gene are MDHEN and SYDVKM. The CDR3 is CASRTGWGTDTQYF. CDR3 DNA sequence: TGTGCCAGCCGTACAGGTTGGGGCACAGATACGCAGTATTTT. Full variable domain (missing parts from reference TRBV28 and TRBJ2-3): DVKVTQSSRYLVKRTGEKVFLECVQDMDHENMFWYRQDPGLGLRLIYFSYDVKMKEKGDIPEGYSVSREKKERFSLILESASTNQTSMYLCASRTGWGTDTQYFGPGTRLTVL.

This chain uses TRBV30 with TRBJ1-1; 7 bases are a match to TRBD1. The CDR3 totals 15 residues. J gave up 1 base and V 0 bases, and 5 bases lay outside the gene matches. The germline CDR1 and CDR2 sequences are GTSNPN and SVGIG (reference sequence). CDR3 protein: CAWSVRNRGNTEAFF. The DNA for the CDR3 is TGTGCCTGGAGTGTACGTAACAGGGGGAACACTGAAGCTTTCTTT. Drawing the rest from reference TRBV30 and TRBJ1-1, the complete variable domain is SQTIHQWPATLVQPVGSPLSLECTVEGTSNPNLYWYRQAAGRGLQLLFYSVGIGQISSEVPQNLSASRPQDRQFILSSKKLLLSDSGFYLCAWSVRNRGNTEAFFGQGTRLTVV.

In this sample, this clonotype turned up a few times. V is TRBV7-6 and J is TRBJ2-5; 10 bases align to TRBD2. V shed 4 bases, J shed 4 bases, and the junction held 6 bases outside the gene matches. Germline CDR1 is SGHVS and CDR2 is FNYEAQ. CDR3 length: 15 residues. The CDR3 DNA follows: TGTGCCAGCAGCTCGTCTAGCGGGAGAGGAGAGACCCAGTACTTC. Protein: CASSSSSGRGETQYF.

This clonotype was seen many times. The genes are TRBV28 and TRBJ1-5, with D possibly matching TRBD1 (5 bases). CDR1 and CDR2 from the germline V gene are MDHEN and SYDVKM. This CDR3 is 14 amino acids long. Trimming cost V 5 bases and J 2 bases, with 10 bases left between them. CDR3 loop: CASSPRDGNQPQHF. The CDR3 region has the DNA TGTGCCAGCAGTCCGAGGGACGGCAATCAGCCCCAGCATTTT.

The gene calls are TRBV5-1 and TRBJ1-2, with D possibly being TRBD1 (5 bases). V lost 4 bases, J lost 6 bases, and 16 bases lay in between. The germline gives CDR1 SGHRS, CDR2 YFSETQ. The CDR3 is 14 amino acids. DNA for the CDR3: TGCGCCAGCAGCCTGGGGGGGGTTCAGGATGGCTACACCTTC. Protein product: CASSLGGVQDGYTF.

J is TRBJ1-6 and V is TRBV7-2, with D maybe TRBD1 (5 bases). V was cut by 5 bases and J by 5 bases, with 10 bases left in between. Germline V gene sequence: CDR1 SGHTA, CDR2 FQGNSA. There are 14 residues in the CDR3. The CDR3 DNA is TGTGCCAGCAGCCCCAGGGTAAATAATTCACCCCTCCACTTT. Translating it yields CASSPRVNNSPLHF.

This clonotype has only a few counts. The rearrangement uses TRBV15 and TRBJ1-1; 8 positions match TRBD1. There are 20 residues in the CDR3. Germline V CDR1 and CDR2: LNHNV, YYDKDF (reference sequence). J was trimmed by 0 bases and V by 0 bases; bases with no gene match: 15. CDR3 nucleotide sequence: TGTGCCACCAGCAGAGATCTCGGGACAGGCGCCCTTTTTATGAACACTGAAGCTTTCTTT. This codes for CATSRDLGTGALFMNTEAFF.

V is TRBV5-1 and J is TRBJ2-7; the D is unclear. The CDR3 spans 15 residues. Germline-derived CDR1 and CDR2 are SGHRS and YFSETQ. Trimming cost V 4 bases and J 2 bases, with 16 bases left between them. CDR3 coding DNA: TGCGCCAGCAGCCCCTGGTCCATAAGCCCCTACGAGCAGTACTTC. It encodes CASSPWSISPYEQYF.

The rearrangement joins TRBV2 to TRBJ2-3; no firm D call. This CDR3 has 16 amino acids. Deletions cut 1 base from V and 5 bases from J, with 16 bases between. CDR1 is SNHLY, CDR2 FYNNEI, per germline. The CDR3 here is CASSEGATPLGDTQYF. The CDR3, as DNA: TGTGCCAGCAGTGAAGGGGCTACGCCGCTGGGAGATACGCAGTATTTT.

J is TRBJ1-2 and V is TRBV6-1; D is undetermined. Per germline, CDR1 MNHNS and CDR2 SASEGT. The CDR3 consists of 14 residues. The V end was cut by 0 bases, the J end by 8 bases, with 13 bases between. Here the CDR3 reads CASSEALGGRGYTF. CDR3 in DNA: TGTGCCAGCAGTGAAGCCTTGGGAGGACGGGGCTACACCTTC.

This chain connects TRBV12-3 or TRBV12-4 to TRBJ2-5; 15 bases are a match to TRBD2. This CDR3 is 16 amino acids long. After removal of 3 bases from V and 5 bases from J, the junction contained 4 bases not matched to a gene. The CDR3: CASSFGLAGGMETQYF. DNA of the CDR3: TGTGCCAGCAGTTTTGGACTAGCGGGAGGGATGGAGACCCAGTACTTC.

The CDR3: CASSCGPFTDTQYF. DNA for the CDR3: TGTGCCAGCAGTTGCGGCCCCTTCACAGATACGCAGTATTTT. V and J are TRBV6-9 and TRBJ2-3; the D is unclear. Germline V gene sequence: CDR1 MNHGY, CDR2 SVAAGI. V was pared by 4 bases and J by 2 bases, with 10 bases between. This CDR3 region has 14 residues.

Only a few counts were recorded for this clonotype. This chain links TRBV20-1 with TRBJ1-2; TRBD1 is a possible D gene (5 bases). Germline V gives CDR1 DFQATT, CDR2 SNEGSKA (reference sequence). This CDR3 region has 14 residues. V lost 3 bases to trimming and J lost 4 bases, with 15 bases between them. The CDR3 DNA reads as TGCAGTGCTAGGGTCGGGGCCACGGGCTATGGCTACACCTTC. Protein: CSARVGATGYGYTF.

The chain has TRBV20-1 and TRBJ2-5, with 7 bases identical to TRBD1. The CDR3 runs 15 residues. Per the germline V gene, CDR1 is DFQATT and CDR2 is SNEGSKA (reference sequence). The junction had 6 bases not matched to a gene; V was cut back by 0 bases and J by 2 bases. DNA of the CDR3: TGCAGTGCTAGAGAATTCCGGGACAGACAAGAGACCCAGTACTTC. This sequence encodes CSAREFRDRQETQYF.

Ten or more counts support this clonotype. The chain combines TRBV7-2 with TRBJ2-7, with TRBD2 matching 7 bases. The CDR3 totals 14 residues. V shed 5 bases and J 2 bases; nucleotides not matched to a gene: 6. Germline V gene data show CDR1 as SGHTA and CDR2 as FQGNSA. CDR3 loop: CASSRDYLTYEQYF. CDR3 coding DNA: TGTGCCAGCAGCAGGGACTACCTTACCTACGAGCAGTACTTC.

This clonotype was recorded a few times. The V gene is TRBV19, the J gene TRBJ1-2; 7 nucleotides align to TRBD1. This CDR3 contains 15 residues. Trimming at V came to 3 bases and at J to 4 bases, leaving 8 bases not matched to a gene. The germline gives CDR1 LNHDA, CDR2 SQIVND (reference sequence). Here the CDR3 reads CASSITGTAIYGYTF. CDR3 nucleotide sequence: TGTGCCAGTAGTATTACCGGGACAGCTATCTATGGCTACACCTTC. Variable domain in full (rest from reference TRBV19 and TRBJ1-2): DGGITQSPKYLFRKEGQNVTLSCEQNLNHDAMYWYRQDPGQGLRLIYYSQIVNDFQKGDIAEGYSVSREKKESFPLTVTSAQKNPTAFYLCASSITGTAIYGYTFGSGTRLTVV.

This clonotype was recorded many times. CDR3 sequence: CASSVYWNTEAFF. In DNA form, the CDR3 reads TGTGCCAGCAGTGTTTATTGGAACACTGAAGCTTTCTTT. V gene TRBV2 combines with J gene TRBJ1-1; D ambiguous. This CDR3 spans 13 amino acids. The V gene's germline CDR1 is SNHLY and CDR2 FYNNEI. Trimming cost V 4 bases and J 1 base, with 7 bases left between them.

This clonotype was seen more than once but under ten times. This CDR3 reads CASSFGTGTEQYF. CDR3 sequence (DNA): TGTGCCAGCAGTTTCGGGACAGGGACCGAGCAGTACTTC. This sequence joins TRBV27 and TRBJ2-7; 9 bases line up with TRBD1. This CDR3 spans 13 amino acids. The V segment lost 3 bases and the J segment 6 bases; nucleotides outside the gene matches: 3. Germline V gene data show CDR1 as MNHEY and CDR2 as SMNVEV (reference sequence).

This chain connects TRBV10-3 to TRBJ2-7; 10 nucleotides align to TRBD1. The J segment lost 4 bases and the V segment lost 10 bases, leaving 13 bases of the junction unmatched. Germline CDR1 reads ENHRY; CDR2 reads SYGVKD. The CDR3 has 15 amino acids. CDR3 amino acids: CATSMTGGNSYEQYF. CDR3 bases: TGTGCCACTTCAATGACAGGGGGCAATTCTTACGAGCAGTACTTC.